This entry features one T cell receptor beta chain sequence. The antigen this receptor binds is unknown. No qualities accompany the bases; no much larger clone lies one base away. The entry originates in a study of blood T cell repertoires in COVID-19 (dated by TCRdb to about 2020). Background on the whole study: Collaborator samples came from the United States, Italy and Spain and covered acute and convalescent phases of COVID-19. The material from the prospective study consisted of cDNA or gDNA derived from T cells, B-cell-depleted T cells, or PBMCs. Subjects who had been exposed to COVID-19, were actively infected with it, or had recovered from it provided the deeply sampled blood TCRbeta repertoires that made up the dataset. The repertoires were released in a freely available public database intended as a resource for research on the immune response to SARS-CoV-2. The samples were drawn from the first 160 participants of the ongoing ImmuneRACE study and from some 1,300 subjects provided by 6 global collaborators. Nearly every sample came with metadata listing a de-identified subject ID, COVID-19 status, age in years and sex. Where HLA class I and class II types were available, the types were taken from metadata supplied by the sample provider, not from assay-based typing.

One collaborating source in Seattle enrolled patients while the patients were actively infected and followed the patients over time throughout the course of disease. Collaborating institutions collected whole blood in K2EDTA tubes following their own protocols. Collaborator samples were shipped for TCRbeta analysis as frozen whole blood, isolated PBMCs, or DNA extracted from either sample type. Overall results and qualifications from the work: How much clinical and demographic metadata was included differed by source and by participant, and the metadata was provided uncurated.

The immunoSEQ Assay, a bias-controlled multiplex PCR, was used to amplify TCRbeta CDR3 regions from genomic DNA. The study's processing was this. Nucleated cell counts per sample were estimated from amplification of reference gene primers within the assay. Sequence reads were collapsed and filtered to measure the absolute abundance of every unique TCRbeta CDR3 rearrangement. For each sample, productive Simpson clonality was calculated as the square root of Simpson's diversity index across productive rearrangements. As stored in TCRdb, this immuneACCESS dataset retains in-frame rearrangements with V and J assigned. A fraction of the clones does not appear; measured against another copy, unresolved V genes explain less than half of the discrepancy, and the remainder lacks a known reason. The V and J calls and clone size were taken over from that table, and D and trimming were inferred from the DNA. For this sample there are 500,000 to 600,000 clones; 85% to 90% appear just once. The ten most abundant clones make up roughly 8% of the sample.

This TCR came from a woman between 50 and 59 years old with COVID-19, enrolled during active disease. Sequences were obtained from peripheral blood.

The CDR3 region: CASRAGQSTSGANVLTF. At the DNA level, the sequence is TGTGCCAGCAGGGCGGGACAGAGTACCTCTGGGGCCAACGTCCTGACTTTC. The chain employs TRBV2 and TRBJ2-6; possibly the D gene is TRBD1, per 7 matching bases. Spanning cysteine to phenylalanine, the CDR3 consists of 17 amino acids. CDR3 DNA only is kept here, 51 bases in frame from base 1. The germline V gene provides CDR1 SNHLY and CDR2 FYNNEI. Trimming takes 6 bases from V and 0 bases from J, and the germline ends sit 15 bases apart.